Here is one T cell receptor beta chain with its context. Germline V lookup: CDR1 SQVTM, CDR2 ANQGSEA. V was trimmed by 5 bases and J by 0 bases, leaving 10 bases between them. This CDR3 contains 13 residues. Repertoires were generated with immunoSEQ multiplex PCR, while TCRdb's copy carries only in-frame clones and drops some. This sample has 2 million to 3 million clones; under 95% occur once, and the top ten carry approximately 0.37%. The sample originates from a study of shared clonotypes between healthy human individuals. This sequence joins TRBV29-1 and TRBJ1-1; no firm D call. Sequencing was performed on naive CD4+ T cells from PBMCs. Subset indicated: CD45RA+ positively selected. This clonotype originated in a man aged 18 to 30 in good health. Some clones in this sample may be carry-over from other donors' samples. Here the CDR3 reads CSVSQTMNTEAFF. The CDR3 coding sequence is TGCAGCGTTTCGCAGACCATGAACACTGAAGCTTTCTTT.